These 10 T cell receptor beta chains share one sample of origin, sequenced in a study of T cells in Graves' hyperthyroidism and ophthalmopathy (dated by TCRdb to 2018 to 2020). The protocol used for the library was multiplex PCR. The sample was run on an Illumina HiSeq 2000. The TCR beta CDR3 regions were amplified from RNA transcripts. The first round of RT-PCR for the TCR CDR3 was performed with the HTBI primer set and the Qiagen OneStep RT-PCR kit. The public reads were reanalyzed by TCRdb: fastp trimming at Q25, MiXCR alignment, in-frame beta chains only. Identical CDR3 protein sequences are pooled into one entry, listed with their most common genes and DNA. The table for this sample lists around 600,000 distinct CDR3 sequences; approximately 15% of them were counted only once. The top ten constitute about an eighth of the sample. Sequenced material: blood. The origin of the receptors is a woman aged 45-65 years with Graves' ophthalmopathy.

This clonotype has a count of ten or more. The chain combines TRBV5-5 with TRBJ1-5, with a weak D call TRBD1 (5 bases). V was trimmed by 0 bases and J by 4 bases, leaving 8 bases between them. The germline gives CDR1 SGHKS, CDR2 YYEKEE (reference sequence). The length of the CDR3 is 14 residues. DNA of the CDR3: TGTGCCAGCAGCTTGGGAGGGGTAAATCAGCCCCAGCATTTT. This codes for CASSLGGVNQPQHF. Variable domain in full (rest from reference TRBV5-5 and TRBJ1-5): DAGVTQSPTHLIKTRGQQVTLRCSPISGHKSVSWYQQVLGQGPQFIFQYYEKEERGRGNFPDRFSARQFPNYSSELNVNALLLGDSALYLCASSLGGVNQPQHFGDGTRLSIL.

This clonotype was observed many times. The CDR3 DNA sequence: TGTGCCAGCAGGCTGGAGTCGAACACCGGGGAGCTGTTTTTT. Translation gives CASRLESNTGELFF. The genes are TRBV7-9 and TRBJ2-2; D remains ambiguous. The V end lost 6 bases, the J end lost 0 bases, and 8 bases lay between the germline ends. The CDR3 extends over 14 amino acids. The germline CDR1 and CDR2 sequences are SEHNR and FQNEAQ (reference sequence).

This clonotype was detected only a few times. The genes are TRBV7-2 and TRBJ2-6; tentative D call: TRBD2 (5 bases). The V gene lost 1 base and the J gene lost 3 bases, with 10 bases spanning the gap. The germline gives CDR1 SGHTA, CDR2 FQGNSA. This CDR3 spans 16 amino acids. The CDR3 coding sequence is TGTGCCAGCAGCTTAGTACTGAGGGTTGGGGCCAACGTCCTGACTTTC. As protein: CASSLVLRVGANVLTF.

There are many counts of this clonotype. J is TRBJ1-6 and V is TRBV3-1; the D gene is possibly TRBD1 (5 bases). Germline loops: CDR1 LGHDT, CDR2 YNNKEL (reference sequence). The CDR3 contains 15 residues. V lost 2 bases, J lost 9 bases, and 14 bases lay in between. CDR3 amino acids: CASSQQRTRGSPLHF. In DNA, the CDR3 is TGTGCCAGCAGCCAACAACGGACAAGGGGTTCACCCCTCCACTTT.

There are many counts of this clonotype. The V gene is TRBV18, the J gene TRBJ2-7; D is unclear. V was pared by 2 bases and J by 2 bases, with 4 bases between. Germline CDR1 is KGHSH and CDR2 is LQKENI. The CDR3 has 12 amino acids. The CDR3 sequence: CASSPKTYEQYF. CDR3 in DNA: TGTGCCAGCTCACCAAAGACCTACGAGCAGTACTTC.

This clonotype was detected only a few times. A much larger clone lies one base from this, so it may be a read error. The genes are TRBV30 and TRBJ1-5, with unresolved D. Germline CDR1 GTSNPN, CDR2 SVGIG (reference sequence). Trimming shortened V by 1 base and J by 9 bases, and 10 bases separated the two germline ends. The CDR3 totals 12 residues. The CDR3 DNA reads TGTGCCTGGAGTGGGGCAGGTCGGCCCCAGCATTTT. Protein product: CAWSGAGRPQHF.

This clonotype appeared many times. V gene TRBV11-3 combines with J gene TRBJ2-1; D is uncertain. V dropped 2 bases and J dropped 4 bases, with 9 bases sitting between them. This CDR3 comprises 14 residues. Germline values: CDR1 SGHNT, CDR2 YENEEA. CDR3 region: CASSLPRRYNEQFF. The CDR3 coding sequence is TGTGCCAGCAGCTTACCCCGGAGATACAATGAGCAGTTCTTC.

This clonotype showed up many times. The V call is TRBV6-2 or TRBV6-3, the J call TRBJ2-1; D tentatively reads TRBD1 or TRBD2 (6 bases each). This CDR3 is 14 amino acids long. Between the trimmed V and J ends, which lost 2 bases and 9 bases, there was a span of 14 bases. The V gene's germline CDR1 is MNHEY and CDR2 SVGEGT. CDR3 protein: CASSYVGGLGEQFF. CDR3 nucleotide sequence: TGTGCCAGCAGTTACGTTGGGGGGCTAGGTGAGCAGTTCTTC.

This clonotype showed up many times. This chain connects TRBV28 to TRBJ1-1; 7 nucleotides match TRBD1. The CDR3 runs 15 residues. The V segment lost 6 bases and the J segment 5 bases; nucleotides outside the gene matches: 12. CDR1 is MDHEN and CDR2 is SYDVKM in the germline V gene. CDR3 DNA sequence: TGTGCCAGCAGAGACTCCACAGGGGAGGGGACTGAAGCTTTCTTT. Its translation is CASRDSTGEGTEAFF.

The genes are TRBV6-2 or TRBV6-3 and TRBJ2-1; 8 bases are shared with TRBD2. This CDR3 spans 14 amino acids. Germline CDR1 and CDR2: MNHEY and SVGEGT. J gave up 4 bases and V 6 bases, and 5 bases lay outside the gene matches. The CDR3 sequence: CASSAGGWYNEQFF. The CDR3 DNA sequence: TGTGCCAGCAGCGCGGGAGGCTGGTACAATGAGCAGTTCTTC.